The 11 T cell receptor beta chains below come from one sample, sequenced in a study of tumor and adjacent non-tumor tissue in lung cancer. Three rounds of nested PCR, following a modified ARM-PCR protocol, produced the TCRbeta library. TCRdb processed the multiplex PCR reads anew with MiXCR; each CDR3 protein has one entry. The sample shows tens of thousands of distinct CDR3 sequences, less than 70% of them seen only once. No cell sorting was done before RNA was extracted from the tissue. The normal lung tissue was taken more than 3 cm from the tumor edge. Material for sequencing was distant non-tumor lung tissue. The receptors originated from a woman aged 40 to 50 with non-small cell lung cancer.

This clonotype was detected ten times or more. J is TRBJ2-2 and V is TRBV2; TRBD1 matches 7 bases. This CDR3 is built from 14 residues. From germline, CDR1 is SNHLY and CDR2 FYNNEI. The ends lost 3 bases at V and 5 bases at J; junction bases unmatched: 3. Here the CDR3 reads CASSDDRATGELFF. CDR3 DNA sequence: TGTGCCAGCAGTGACGACAGGGCTACCGGGGAGCTGTTTTTT.

This clonotype was picked up many times. The chain is built from TRBV28 and TRBJ1-2, with TRBD1 matching 7 bases. The germline gives CDR1 MDHEN, CDR2 SYDVKM. V was clipped by 4 bases and J by 4 bases; unmatched bases: 6. The CDR3 extends over 14 amino acids. For the CDR3, the DNA is TGTGCCAGCAGTTCCGTGACAGGGATCTATGGCTACACCTTC. This gives the protein CASSSVTGIYGYTF.

With respect to this clonotype: As the CDR3 is not closed by the conserved phenylalanine or tryptophan, this likely results from a read error. The chain couples TRBV11-2 to TRBJ2-3; perhaps TRBD2 as D (6 bases). Germline-derived CDR1 and CDR2 are SGHAT and FQNNGV. The CDR3 is 14 amino acids. DNA of the CDR3: TGTGCCGGCAGCCCCCGGGGGACCACAGATACGCAGTATATT. It translates to CAGSPRGTTDTQYI.

The rearrangement joins TRBV6-2 or TRBV6-3 to TRBJ1-5, with 11 bases identical to TRBD1. V was pared by 0 bases and J by 6 bases, with 16 bases of the junction left unmatched. The CDR3 is 20 amino acids. Germline V gene sequence: CDR1 MNHEY, CDR2 SVGEGT. The CDR3 coding sequence is TGTGCCAGCAGTTACTCTCTACTCGGGACAGGGGGGGGTGGAAGTCAGCCCCAGCATTTT. Residues: CASSYSLLGTGGGGSQPQHF.

This clonotype was detected ten times or more. This chain uses TRBV10-3 with TRBJ2-3, with 8 bases matching TRBD2. In germline, CDR1 is ENHRY, CDR2 SYGVKD. This CDR3 contains 15 residues. V was pared by 7 bases and J by 4 bases, with 10 bases of the junction left unmatched. The CDR3 DNA sequence: TGTGCCATCACCGAGGACAACGGGGGGGCAGATACGCAGTATTTT. Translating gives CAITEDNGGADTQYF.

Of note for this clonotype: A much larger clonotype is one base distant, so this may be a read error. The V call is TRBV20-1, the J call TRBJ2-7; weak D call: TRBD1 (6 bases). Trimming took off 4 bases at V and 3 bases at J, with 16 bases between the two ends. Per germline, CDR1 DFQATT and CDR2 SNEGSKA (reference sequence). This CDR3 has 14 residues. This CDR3 reads CSATSGTLSYEQYF. The DNA for the CDR3 is TGCAGTGCTACTTCCGGGACACTAAGCTACGAGCAGTACTTC.

Remarks on this clonotype: A much larger clone lies a single base off, so this may be a read error. This CDR3 fails to terminate in the conserved phenylalanine or tryptophan, so it likely reflects a read error. The chain couples TRBV7-9 to TRBJ2-7; D may correspond to TRBD1 or TRBD2 (6 bases each). The germline V gene encodes CDR1 SEHNR and CDR2 FQNEAQ (reference sequence). This CDR3 has 16 residues. V lost 0 bases, J lost 0 bases, and 12 bases lay in between. The CDR3 sequence: CASSLAGGLSSYEQYL. The CDR3 DNA follows: TGTGCCAGCAGCTTAGCGGGGGGCCTGAGCTCCTACGAGCAGTACTTA.

This clonotype appeared many times. This chain connects TRBV20-1 to TRBJ2-4; tentative D call: TRBD2 (5 bases). Germline CDR1 and CDR2: DFQATT and SNEGSKA (reference sequence). The V gene lost 5 bases and the J gene lost 0 bases, with 32 bases spanning the gap. CDR3 length: 21 amino acids. CDR3 amino acids: CSARSIFGRGGPMLAKNIQYF. In nucleotides, the CDR3 is TGCAGTGCTCGAAGCATTTTTGGTCGCGGCGGGCCGATGCTAGCCAAAAACATTCAGTACTTC.

This clonotype showed up many times. The chain is built from TRBV7-9 and TRBJ2-4; 7 bases agree with TRBD1. CDR3 size: 19 residues. The V gene's germline CDR1 is SEHNR and CDR2 FQNEAQ (reference sequence). Unmatched junction bases numbered 17, after V lost 5 bases and J lost 1 base. The CDR3 here is CASSQGTVGIELAKNIQYF. In DNA, the CDR3 is TGTGCCAGCAGCCAAGGGACAGTCGGTATAGAACTCGCCAAAAACATTCAGTACTTC.

Concerning this clonotype: A much more abundant neighbour one base away suggests this may be a read error. The chain carries TRBV6-2 or TRBV6-3 and TRBJ2-3; D ambiguous. CDR1 MNHEY and CDR2 SVGEGT come from the germline V gene. The CDR3 is 14 amino acids. CDR3 region: CANSTLGDQDTQYF. The DNA of the CDR3 is TGTGCCAACAGTACTTTAGGCGACCAAGATACGCAGTATTTT.

The genes are TRBV4-2 and TRBJ2-7; the match to TRBD1 covers 9 bases. The CDR3 has 16 amino acids. The germline gives CDR1 LGHNA, CDR2 YNFKEQ. CDR3 bases: TGTGCTAGCGGAGGGCCGTCTGGGACAGGGTCCTACGAGCAGTACTTC. Protein: CASGGPSGTGSYEQYF.